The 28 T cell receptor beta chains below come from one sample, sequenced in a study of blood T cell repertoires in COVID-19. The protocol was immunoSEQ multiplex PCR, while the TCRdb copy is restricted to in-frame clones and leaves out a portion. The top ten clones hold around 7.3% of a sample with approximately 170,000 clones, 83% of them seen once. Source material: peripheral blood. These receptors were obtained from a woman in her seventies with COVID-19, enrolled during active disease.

The CDR3 bases are TGTGCCAGCAGCTACCTAGCGGGGATGAACACCGGGGAGCTGTTTTTT. This gives the protein CASSYLAGMNTGELFF. The chain is built from TRBV5-6 and TRBJ2-2; 9 bases are a match to TRBD2. CDR3 length equals 16 residues. J gave up 1 base and V 3 bases, and 4 bases lay outside the gene matches. The germline gives CDR1 SGHDT, CDR2 YYEEEE.

The CDR3 coding sequence is TGTGCCAGCAGCCAAGCAGCTGTTGGGAGAGAGGGTGAGCAGTTCTTC. It is translated as CASSQAAVGREGEQFF. V usage is TRBV4-2 and J usage is TRBJ2-1; a weak D match, TRBD2 (5 bases). Trimming took 1 base from V and 9 from J, leaving 19 bases between them. Germline V gene lookup returns CDR1 LGHNA and CDR2 YNFKEQ. The length of the CDR3 is 16 residues.

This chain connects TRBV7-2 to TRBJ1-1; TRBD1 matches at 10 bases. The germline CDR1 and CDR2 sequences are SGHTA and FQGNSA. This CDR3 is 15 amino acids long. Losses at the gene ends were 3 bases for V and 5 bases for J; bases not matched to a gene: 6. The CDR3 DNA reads TGTGCCAGCAGCTTCGACAGGGGGCGAGCAACTGAAGCTTTCTTT. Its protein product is CASSFDRGRATEAFF.

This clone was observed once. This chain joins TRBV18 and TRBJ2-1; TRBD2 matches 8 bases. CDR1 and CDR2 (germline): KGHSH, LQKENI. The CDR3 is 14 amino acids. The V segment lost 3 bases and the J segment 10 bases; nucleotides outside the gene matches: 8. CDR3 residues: CASSPIGTSGEQFF. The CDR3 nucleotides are TGTGCCAGCTCACCTATTGGGACTAGTGGGGAGCAGTTCTTC.

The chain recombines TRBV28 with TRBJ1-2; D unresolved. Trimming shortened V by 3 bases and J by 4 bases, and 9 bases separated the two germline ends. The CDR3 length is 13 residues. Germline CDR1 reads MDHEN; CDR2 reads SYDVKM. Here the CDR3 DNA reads TGTGCCAGCAGTTTGCCAACAACCTATGGCTACACCTTC. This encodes CASSLPTTYGYTF.

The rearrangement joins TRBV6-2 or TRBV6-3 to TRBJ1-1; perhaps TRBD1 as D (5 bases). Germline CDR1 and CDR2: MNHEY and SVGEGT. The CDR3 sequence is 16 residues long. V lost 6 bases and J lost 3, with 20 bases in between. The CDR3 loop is CASSPGSHRGYTEAFF. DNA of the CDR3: TGTGCCAGCAGCCCCGGGTCCCACCGGGGGTACACTGAAGCTTTCTTT.

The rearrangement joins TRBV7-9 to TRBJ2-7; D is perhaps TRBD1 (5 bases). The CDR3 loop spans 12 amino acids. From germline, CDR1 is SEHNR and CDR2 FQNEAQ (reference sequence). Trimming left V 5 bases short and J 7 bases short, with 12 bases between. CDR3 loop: CASSHPKGEQYF. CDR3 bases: TGTGCCAGCAGCCACCCCAAGGGGGAGCAGTACTTC. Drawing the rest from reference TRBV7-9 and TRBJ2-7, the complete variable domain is DTGVSQNPRHKITKRGQNVTFRCDPISEHNRLYWYRQTLGQGPEFLTYFQNEAQLEKSRLLSDRFSAERPKGSFSTLEIQRTEQGDSAMYLCASSHPKGEQYFGPGTRLTVT.

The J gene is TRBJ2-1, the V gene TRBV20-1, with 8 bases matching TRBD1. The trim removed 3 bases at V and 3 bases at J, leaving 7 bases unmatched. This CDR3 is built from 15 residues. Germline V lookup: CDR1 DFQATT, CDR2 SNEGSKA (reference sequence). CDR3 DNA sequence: TGCAGTGCTAGTAAACTCGGACAGGGCTACAATGAGCAGTTCTTC. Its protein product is CSASKLGQGYNEQFF.

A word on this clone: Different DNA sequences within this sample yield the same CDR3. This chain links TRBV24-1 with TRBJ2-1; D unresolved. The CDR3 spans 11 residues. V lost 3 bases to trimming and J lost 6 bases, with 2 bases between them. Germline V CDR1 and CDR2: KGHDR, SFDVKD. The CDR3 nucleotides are TGTGCCACCAGTGATCGCAATGAGCAGTTCTTC. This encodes CATSDRNEQFF.

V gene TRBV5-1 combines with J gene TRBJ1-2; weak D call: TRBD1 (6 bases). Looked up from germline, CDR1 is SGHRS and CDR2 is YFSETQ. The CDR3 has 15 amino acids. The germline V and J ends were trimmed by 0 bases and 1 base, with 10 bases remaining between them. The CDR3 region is CASSLADSLNYGYTF. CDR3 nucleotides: TGCGCCAGCAGCTTGGCGGACAGCCTTAACTATGGCTACACCTTC.

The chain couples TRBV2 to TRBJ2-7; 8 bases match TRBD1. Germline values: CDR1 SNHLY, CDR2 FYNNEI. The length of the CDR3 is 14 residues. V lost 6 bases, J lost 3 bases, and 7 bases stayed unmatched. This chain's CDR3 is CASRQGVALYEQYF. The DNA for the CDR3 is TGTGCCAGCAGACAGGGGGTCGCTCTCTACGAGCAGTACTTC.

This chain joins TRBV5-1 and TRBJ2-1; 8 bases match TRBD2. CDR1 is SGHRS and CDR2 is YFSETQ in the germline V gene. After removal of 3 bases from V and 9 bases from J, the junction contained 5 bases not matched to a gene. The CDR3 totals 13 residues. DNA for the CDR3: TGCGCCAGCAGCTCCGCTCGGGGGGGTGAGCAGTTCTTC. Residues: CASSSARGGEQFF.

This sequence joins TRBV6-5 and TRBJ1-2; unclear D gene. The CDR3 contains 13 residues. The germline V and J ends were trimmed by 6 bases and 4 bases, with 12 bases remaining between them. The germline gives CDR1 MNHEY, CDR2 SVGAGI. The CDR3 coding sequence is TGTGCCAGCAGCCGAGACTACGGCTATGGCTACACCTTC. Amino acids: CASSRDYGYGYTF.

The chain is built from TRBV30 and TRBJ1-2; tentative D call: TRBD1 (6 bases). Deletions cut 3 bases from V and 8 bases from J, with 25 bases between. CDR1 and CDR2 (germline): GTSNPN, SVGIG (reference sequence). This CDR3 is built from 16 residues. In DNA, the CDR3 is TGTGCCTGGAGCAGGATGGTGGGGGCGAGGGTACGAGGCTACACCTTC. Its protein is CAWSRMVGARVRGYTF.

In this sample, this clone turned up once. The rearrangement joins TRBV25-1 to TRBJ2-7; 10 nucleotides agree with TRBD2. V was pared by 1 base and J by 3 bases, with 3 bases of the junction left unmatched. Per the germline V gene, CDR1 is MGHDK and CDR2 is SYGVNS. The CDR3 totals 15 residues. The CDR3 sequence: CASSESLAGVYEQYF. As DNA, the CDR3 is TGTGCCAGCAGTGAATCTCTAGCGGGAGTCTACGAGCAGTACTTC.

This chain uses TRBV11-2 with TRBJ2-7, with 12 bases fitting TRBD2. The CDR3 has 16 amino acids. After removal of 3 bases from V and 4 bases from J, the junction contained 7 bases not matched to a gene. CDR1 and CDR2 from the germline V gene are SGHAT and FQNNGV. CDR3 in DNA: TGTGCCAGCAGCTTCCCTAGCGGGAGGGGGGGTTACGAGCAGTACTTC. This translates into CASSFPSGRGGYEQYF.

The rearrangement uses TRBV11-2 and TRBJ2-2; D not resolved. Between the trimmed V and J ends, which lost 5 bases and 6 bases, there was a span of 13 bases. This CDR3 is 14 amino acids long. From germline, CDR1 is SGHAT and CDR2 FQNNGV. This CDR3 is CASSPVSGAGELFF. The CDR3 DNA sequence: TGTGCCAGCAGCCCGGTCTCTGGAGCCGGGGAGCTGTTTTTT.

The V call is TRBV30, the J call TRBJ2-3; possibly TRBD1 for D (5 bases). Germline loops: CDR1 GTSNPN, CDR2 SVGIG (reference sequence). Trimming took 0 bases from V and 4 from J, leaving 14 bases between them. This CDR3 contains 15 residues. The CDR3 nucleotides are TGTGCCTGGAGTGTTCGAGCAGGGTTCTCAGATACGCAGTATTTT. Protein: CAWSVRAGFSDTQYF. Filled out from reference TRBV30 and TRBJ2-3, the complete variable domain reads SQTIHQWPATLVQPVGSPLSLECTVEGTSNPNLYWYRQAAGRGLQLLFYSVGIGQISSEVPQNLSASRPQDRQFILSSKKLLLSDSGFYLCAWSVRAGFSDTQYFGPGTRLTVL.

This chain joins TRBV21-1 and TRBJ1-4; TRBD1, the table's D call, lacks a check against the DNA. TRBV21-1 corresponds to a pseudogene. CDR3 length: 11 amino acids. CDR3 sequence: CASSNIGAAFF. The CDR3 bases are TGTGCCAGCAGCAATATTGGGGCGGCTTTTTTT.

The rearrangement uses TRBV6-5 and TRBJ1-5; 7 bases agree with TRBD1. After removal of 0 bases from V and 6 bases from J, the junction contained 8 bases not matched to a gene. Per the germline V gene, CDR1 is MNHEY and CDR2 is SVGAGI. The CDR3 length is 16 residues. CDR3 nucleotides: TGTGCCAGCAGTTACTCGAGGGGGCAGGGCAGTCAGCCCCAGCATTTT. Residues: CASSYSRGQGSQPQHF.

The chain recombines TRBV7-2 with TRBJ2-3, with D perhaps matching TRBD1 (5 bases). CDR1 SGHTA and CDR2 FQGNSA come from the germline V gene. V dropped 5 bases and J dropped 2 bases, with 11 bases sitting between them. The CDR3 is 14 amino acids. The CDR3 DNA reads TGTGCCAGCAGCCTCGACAGTTACACAGATACGCAGTATTTT. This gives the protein CASSLDSYTDTQYF.

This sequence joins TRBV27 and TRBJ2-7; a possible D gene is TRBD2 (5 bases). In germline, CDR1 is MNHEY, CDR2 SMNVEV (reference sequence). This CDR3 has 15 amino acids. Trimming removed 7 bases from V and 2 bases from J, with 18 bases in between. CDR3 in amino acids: CASKAPGRFPYEQYF. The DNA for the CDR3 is TGTGCCAGCAAGGCCCCGGGAAGATTCCCCTACGAGCAGTACTTC.

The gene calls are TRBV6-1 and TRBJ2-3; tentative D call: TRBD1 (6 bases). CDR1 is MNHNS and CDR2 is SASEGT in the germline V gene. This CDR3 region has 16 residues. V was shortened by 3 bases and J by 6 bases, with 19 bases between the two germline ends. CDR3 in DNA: TGTGCCAGCAGTGAGGCTGGGGGCGGTAATCGGGATACGCAGTATTTT. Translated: CASSEAGGGNRDTQYF.

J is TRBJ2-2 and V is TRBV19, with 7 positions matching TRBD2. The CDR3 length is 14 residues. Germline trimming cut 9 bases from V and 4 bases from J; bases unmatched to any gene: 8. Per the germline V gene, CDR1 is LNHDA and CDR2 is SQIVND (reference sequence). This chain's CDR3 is CASNLAVGTGELFF. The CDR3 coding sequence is TGTGCCAGCAATCTAGCGGTTGGCACCGGGGAGCTGTTTTTT.

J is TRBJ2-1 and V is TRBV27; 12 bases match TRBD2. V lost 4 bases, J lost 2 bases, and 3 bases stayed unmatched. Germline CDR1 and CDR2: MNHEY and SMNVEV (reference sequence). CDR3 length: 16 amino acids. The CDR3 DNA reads TGTGCCAGCAGTTCCTCTAGCGGGAGGGCCTACAATGAGCAGTTCTTC. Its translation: CASSSSSGRAYNEQFF.

CDR3 bases: TGTGCCAGCAGTGACTCGAAGGCAGCGGGATACTACAATGAGCAGTTCTTC. Translating gives CASSDSKAAGYYNEQFF. The chain carries TRBV6-4 and TRBJ2-1; TRBD2 aligns across 7 bases. CDR3 length: 17 residues. J gave up 3 bases and V 0 bases, and 8 bases lay outside the gene matches. CDR1 and CDR2 from the germline V gene are MRHNA and SNTAGT.

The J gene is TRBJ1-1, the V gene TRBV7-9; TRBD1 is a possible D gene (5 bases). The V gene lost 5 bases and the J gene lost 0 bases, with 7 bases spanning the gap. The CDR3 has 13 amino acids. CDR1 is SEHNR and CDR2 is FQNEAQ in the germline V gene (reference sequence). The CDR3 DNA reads TGTGCCAGCAGCCGACAGATGAACACTGAAGCTTTCTTT. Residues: CASSRQMNTEAFF.

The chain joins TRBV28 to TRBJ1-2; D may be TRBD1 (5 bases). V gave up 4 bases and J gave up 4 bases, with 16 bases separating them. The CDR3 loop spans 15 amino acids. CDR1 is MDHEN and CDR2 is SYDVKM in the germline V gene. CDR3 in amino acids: CASSSHGAGSYGYTF. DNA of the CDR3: TGTGCCAGCAGTTCCCATGGGGCAGGGTCCTATGGCTACACCTTC.